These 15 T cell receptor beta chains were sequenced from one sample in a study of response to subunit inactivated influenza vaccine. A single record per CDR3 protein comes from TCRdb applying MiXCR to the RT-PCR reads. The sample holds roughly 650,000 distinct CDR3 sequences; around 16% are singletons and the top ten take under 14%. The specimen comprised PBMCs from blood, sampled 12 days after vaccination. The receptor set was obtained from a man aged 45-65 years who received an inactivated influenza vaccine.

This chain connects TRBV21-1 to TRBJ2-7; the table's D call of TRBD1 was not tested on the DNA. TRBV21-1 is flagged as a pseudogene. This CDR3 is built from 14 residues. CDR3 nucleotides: TGTGCCAGCCGGGTGGGGCGCCTCGACTACGAGCAGTACTTC. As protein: CASRVGRLDYEQYF.

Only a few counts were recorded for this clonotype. The CDR3 loop reads CATSTGQGFSQPQHF. The CDR3 bases are TGTGCCACCAGCACGGGACAGGGGTTCAGTCAGCCCCAGCATTTT. The chain combines TRBV15 with TRBJ1-5, with 10 bases matching TRBD1. CDR1 is LNHNV and CDR2 is YYDKDF in the germline V gene (reference sequence). The CDR3 loop spans 15 amino acids. Unmatched junction bases numbered 6, after V lost 4 bases and J lost 6 bases. Together with reference TRBV15 and TRBJ1-5, the CDR3 gives the full variable domain: DAMVIQNPRYQVTQFGKPVTLSCSQTLNHNVMYWYQQKSSQAPKLLFHYYDKDFNNEADTPDNFQSRRPNTSFCFLDIRSPGLGDTAMYLCATSTGQGFSQPQHFGDGTRLSIL.

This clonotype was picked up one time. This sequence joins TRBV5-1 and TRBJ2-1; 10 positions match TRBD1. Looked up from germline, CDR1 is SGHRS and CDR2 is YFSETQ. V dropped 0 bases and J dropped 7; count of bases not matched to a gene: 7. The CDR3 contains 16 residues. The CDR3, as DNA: TGCGCCAGCAGCTTGGAGGGGACAGGGGCGGCGAATGAGCAGTTCTTC. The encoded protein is CASSLEGTGAANEQFF.

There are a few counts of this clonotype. CDR3 sequence (DNA): TGTGCCAGCAGTCCTTGGAACAATGAGCAGTTCTTC. Its protein is CASSPWNNEQFF. The V call is TRBV12-3 or TRBV12-4, the J call TRBJ2-1; D is unresolved. This CDR3 contains 12 residues. The V gene lost 5 bases and the J gene lost 5 bases, with 7 bases spanning the gap.

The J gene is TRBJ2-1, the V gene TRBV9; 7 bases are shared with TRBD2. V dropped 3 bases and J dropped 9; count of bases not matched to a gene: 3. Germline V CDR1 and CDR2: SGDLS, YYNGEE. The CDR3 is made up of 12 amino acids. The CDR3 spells CASSASGIEQFF. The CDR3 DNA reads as TGTGCCAGCAGCGCGAGCGGGATTGAGCAGTTCTTC.

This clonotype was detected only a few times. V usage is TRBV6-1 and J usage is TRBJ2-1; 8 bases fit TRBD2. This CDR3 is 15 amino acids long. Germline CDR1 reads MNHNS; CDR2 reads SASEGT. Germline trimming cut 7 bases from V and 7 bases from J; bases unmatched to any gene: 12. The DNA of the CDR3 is TGTGCCAGCACCCCCCCTGGGCGGGGGGCGAATGAGCAGTTCTTC. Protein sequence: CASTPPGRGANEQFF.

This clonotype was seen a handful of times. The CDR3 is CASSPHKGDRSPLHF. In DNA form, the CDR3 reads TGTGCCAGCTCACCACACAAGGGAGACCGTTCACCCCTCCACTTT. The chain recombines TRBV18 with TRBJ1-6; D is undetermined. The length of the CDR3 is 15 residues. Germline V gives CDR1 KGHSH, CDR2 LQKENI. The V gene lost 1 base and the J gene lost 9 bases, with 13 bases spanning the gap.

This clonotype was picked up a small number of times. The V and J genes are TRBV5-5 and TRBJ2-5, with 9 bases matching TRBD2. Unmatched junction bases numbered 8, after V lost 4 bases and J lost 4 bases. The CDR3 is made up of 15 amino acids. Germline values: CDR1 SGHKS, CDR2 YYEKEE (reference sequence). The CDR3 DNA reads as TGTGCCAGCAGCCCGCGGGGGGGAGGAAGAGAGACCCAGTACTTC. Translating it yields CASSPRGGGRETQYF.

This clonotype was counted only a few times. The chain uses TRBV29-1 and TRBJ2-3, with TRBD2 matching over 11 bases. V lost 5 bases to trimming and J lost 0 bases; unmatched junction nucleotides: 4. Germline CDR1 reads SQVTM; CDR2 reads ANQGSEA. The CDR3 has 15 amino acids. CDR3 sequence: CSVQSSGGSTDTQYF. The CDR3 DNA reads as TGCAGCGTTCAGTCTAGCGGGGGGAGCACAGATACGCAGTATTTT.

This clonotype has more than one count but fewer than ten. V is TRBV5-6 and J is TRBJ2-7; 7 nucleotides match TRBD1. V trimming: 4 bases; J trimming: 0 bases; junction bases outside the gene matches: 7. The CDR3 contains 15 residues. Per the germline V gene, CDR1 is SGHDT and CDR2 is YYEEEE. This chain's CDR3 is CASSLTGPLSYEQYF. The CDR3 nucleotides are TGTGCCAGCAGCCTGACAGGGCCACTCTCCTACGAGCAGTACTTC.

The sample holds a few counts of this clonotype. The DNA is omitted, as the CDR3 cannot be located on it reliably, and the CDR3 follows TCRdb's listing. CDR3 protein: CASSQALFGAGSIPYF. The chain couples TRBV4-2 to TRBJ2-5; the D segment call TRBD1 is taken from the table without a DNA check. Germline CDR1 LGHNA, CDR2 YNFKEQ. The CDR3 is 16 residues long, ends included.

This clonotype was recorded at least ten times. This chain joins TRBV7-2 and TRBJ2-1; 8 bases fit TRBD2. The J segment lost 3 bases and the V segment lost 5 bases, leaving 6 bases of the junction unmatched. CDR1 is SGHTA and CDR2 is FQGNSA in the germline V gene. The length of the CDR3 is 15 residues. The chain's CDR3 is CASSVPGLVYNEQFF. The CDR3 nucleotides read TGTGCCAGCAGCGTGCCGGGACTAGTCTACAATGAGCAGTTCTTC.

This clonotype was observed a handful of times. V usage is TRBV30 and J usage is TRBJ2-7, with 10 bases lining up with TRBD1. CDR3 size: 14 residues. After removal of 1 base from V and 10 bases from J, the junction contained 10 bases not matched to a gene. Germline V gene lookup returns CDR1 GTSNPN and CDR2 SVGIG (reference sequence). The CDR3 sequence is CAWSARQGAYRQYF. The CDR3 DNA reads TGTGCCTGGAGTGCCCGACAGGGGGCTTACCGTCAGTACTTC.

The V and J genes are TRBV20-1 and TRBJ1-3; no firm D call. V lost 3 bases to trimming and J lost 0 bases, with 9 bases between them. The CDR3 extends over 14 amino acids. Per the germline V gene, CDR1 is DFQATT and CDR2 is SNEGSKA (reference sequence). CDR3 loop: CSASSSVSGNTIYF. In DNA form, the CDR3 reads TGCAGTGCTAGTTCGTCGGTCTCTGGAAACACCATATATTTT.

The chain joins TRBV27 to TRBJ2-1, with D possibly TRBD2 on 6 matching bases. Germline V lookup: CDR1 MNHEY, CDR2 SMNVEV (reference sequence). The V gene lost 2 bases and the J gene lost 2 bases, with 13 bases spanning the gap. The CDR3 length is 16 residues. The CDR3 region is CASSLMGGRAYNEQFF. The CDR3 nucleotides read TGTGCCAGCAGTTTAATGGGAGGAAGGGCCTACAATGAGCAGTTCTTC.